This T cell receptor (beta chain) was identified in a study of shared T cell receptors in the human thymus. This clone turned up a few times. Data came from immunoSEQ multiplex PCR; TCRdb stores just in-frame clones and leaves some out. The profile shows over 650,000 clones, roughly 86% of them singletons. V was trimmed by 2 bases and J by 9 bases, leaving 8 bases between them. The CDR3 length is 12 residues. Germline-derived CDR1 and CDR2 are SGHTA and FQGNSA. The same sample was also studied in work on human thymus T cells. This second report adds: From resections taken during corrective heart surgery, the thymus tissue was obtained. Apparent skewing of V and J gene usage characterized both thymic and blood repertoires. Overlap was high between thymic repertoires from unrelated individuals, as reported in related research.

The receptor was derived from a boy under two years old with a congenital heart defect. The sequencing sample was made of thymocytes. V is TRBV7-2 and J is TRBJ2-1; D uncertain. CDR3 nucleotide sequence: TGTGCCAGCAGCTTAAGAGGTGGTGAGCAGTTCTTC. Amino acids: CASSLRGGEQFF.